A single sample gave rise to the 20 T cell receptor beta chains below, sequenced in a study of T cells in Graves' hyperthyroidism and ophthalmopathy. Amplification yielded TCR beta CDR3 regions, with RNA transcripts as the source. The TCR CDR3 was amplified in a first-round RT-PCR using the HTBI primer set. Each CDR3 protein gets one entry after TCRdb re-called the multiplex PCR reads with MiXCR. The table shows more than 45,000 distinct CDR3 sequences, with 40% to 55% occurring only once. Sequences were obtained from blood. Source of these receptors: a woman aged 25 to 39 with Graves' ophthalmopathy.

The chain recombines TRBV5-8 with TRBJ2-7; D not certain. This CDR3 is built from 12 residues. Per germline, CDR1 SGHTS and CDR2 YDEGEE. V gave up 8 bases and J gave up 3 bases, with 12 bases separating them. For the CDR3, the DNA is TGTGCCAGACCTGGGCCCAACTACGAGCAGTACTTC. As protein: CARPGPNYEQYF.

This clonotype occurred many times. The chain joins TRBV3-1 to TRBJ1-6; D unclear. The germline CDR1 and CDR2 sequences are LGHDT and YNNKEL (reference sequence). V was clipped by 0 bases and J by 9 bases, with 9 bases between them. The CDR3 extends over 14 amino acids. CDR3 DNA sequence: TGTGCCAGCAGCCAAGATGATACGGCTTCACCCCTCCACTTT. Translating gives CASSQDDTASPLHF.

This chain uses TRBV2 with TRBJ2-1; 8 nucleotides align to TRBD1. Trimming took 8 bases from V and 7 from J; bases not matched to a gene: 4. The CDR3 length is 12 residues. Looked up from germline, CDR1 is SNHLY and CDR2 is FYNNEI. The CDR3 spells CASGTGLNEQFF. DNA for the CDR3: TGTGCCAGCGGGACAGGACTTAATGAGCAGTTCTTC.

Worth noting for this clonotype: One junction end disagrees with the germline gene, perhaps due to a read error. V is TRBV20-1 and J is TRBJ2-2; D is perhaps TRBD2 (5 bases). Germline CDR1 is DFQATT and CDR2 is SNEGSKA (reference sequence). The CDR3 is 15 amino acids. The CDR3 is CSARDADGDTGELLF. CDR3 in DNA: TGCAGTGCTAGAGATGCCGACGGGGATACCGGGGAGCTGCTTTTT.

The table lists this clonotype with a few counts. The gene calls are TRBV12-3 or TRBV12-4 and TRBJ2-5, with a tentative D call TRBD2 (7 bases). Trimming pared 6 bases from V and 5 bases from J, leaving 19 bases between. CDR3 length: 15 residues. The CDR3: CASSWGGSGAETQYF. Here the CDR3 DNA reads TGTGCCAGCAGCTGGGGGGGCTCAGGGGCCGAGACCCAGTACTTC.

This clonotype was observed at least ten times. The V gene is TRBV7-8, the J gene TRBJ1-1; maybe TRBD1 (5 bases). V shed 11 bases and J shed 4 bases, with 20 bases lying between them. The CDR3 is made up of 14 amino acids. The germline V gene encodes CDR1 SGHVS and CDR2 FQNEAQ. CDR3 DNA sequence: TGTGCCGCGGGGGGTTCCACCGGATCCACTGAAGCTTTCTTT. It codes for CAAGGSTGSTEAFF.

Note on this clonotype: The junction departs from the called germline gene at one end, perhaps through a read error. The chain links TRBV7-2 to TRBJ2-3; TRBD2 matches at 12 bases. The CDR3 is made up of 17 amino acids. The V gene's germline CDR1 is SGHTA and CDR2 FQGNSA. The CDR3 bases are TGTGCGAGCAGCTTAGCAGGGACTAGCGGGAGCACAGATACGCAGTATTTT. It encodes CASSLAGTSGSTDTQYF.

This clonotype was detected only once. The chain joins TRBV2 to TRBJ1-1; D gene ambiguous. The CDR3 contains 13 residues. The V gene lost 11 bases and the J gene lost 0 bases, with 13 bases spanning the gap. Looked up from germline, CDR1 is SNHLY and CDR2 is FYNNEI. The CDR3 is CAGGVIMNTEAFF. CDR3 nucleotides: TGTGCCGGCGGCGTAATCATGAACACTGAAGCTTTCTTT.

About this clonotype itself: Possible read error: a much larger clone is one base away. V usage is TRBV2 and J usage is TRBJ2-7, with 8 positions matching TRBD1. The length of the CDR3 is 15 residues. Trimming cost V 6 bases and J 6 bases; bases outside gene matches: 13. Germline CDR1 is SNHLY and CDR2 is FYNNEI. The CDR3 reads CASRPHGQGVCEQYF. CDR3 nucleotides: TGTGCCAGCAGACCCCATGGACAGGGTGTCTGCGAGCAGTACTTC.

This clonotype has a count of ten or more. V gene TRBV5-6 combines with J gene TRBJ1-5; perhaps TRBD1 as D (5 bases). Germline CDR1 and CDR2: SGHDT and YYEEEE. The CDR3 loop spans 16 amino acids. Deletions cut 2 bases from V and 2 bases from J, with 14 bases between. The CDR3 loop is CASSFGGGGGNQPQHF. The DNA of the CDR3 is TGTGCCAGCAGCTTCGGGGGGGGAGGGGGCAATCAGCCCCAGCATTTT.

The rearrangement uses TRBV11-2 and TRBJ2-5; 8 nucleotides align to TRBD1. CDR1 and CDR2 (germline): SGHAT, FQNNGV. The junction had 10 bases not matched to a gene; V was cut back by 1 base and J by 3 bases. The CDR3 covers 17 residues. The DNA of the CDR3 is TGTGCCAGCAGCTTAGGGCCCCCGGGACAGGTGGAAGAGACCCAGTACTTC. It specifies CASSLGPPGQVEETQYF. Full variable domain (remainder filled in from reference TRBV11-2 and TRBJ2-5): EAGVAQSPRYKIIEKRQSVAFWCNPISGHATLYWYQQILGQGPKLLIQFQNNGVVDDSQLPKDRFSAERLKGVDSTLKIQPAKLEDSAVYLCASSLGPPGQVEETQYFGPGTRLLVL.

The genes are TRBV20-1 and TRBJ2-7; 9 bases fit TRBD1. V lost 0 bases to trimming and J lost 5 bases; unmatched junction nucleotides: 2. CDR3 length: 13 amino acids. In germline, CDR1 is DFQATT, CDR2 SNEGSKA (reference sequence). This CDR3 is CSARERDRDEQYF. CDR3 bases: TGCAGTGCTAGAGAACGGGACAGGGACGAGCAGTACTTC.

This chain connects TRBV19 to TRBJ2-7; D is tentatively TRBD1 or TRBD2 (5 bases each). V shed 6 bases and J shed 4 bases, with 25 bases lying between them. Germline V gene sequence: CDR1 LNHDA, CDR2 SQIVND (reference sequence). This CDR3 comprises 17 residues. CDR3: CASSKARGAGLPYEQYF. CDR3 coding DNA: TGTGCCAGTAGCAAAGCCCGAGGGGCAGGGCTTCCGTACGAGCAGTACTTC.

A remark on this clonotype: Its ends do not fully match the called genes, so a read error is possible. The chain employs TRBV20-1 and TRBJ2-2; 10 bases are shared with TRBD2. Per germline, CDR1 DFQATT and CDR2 SNEGSKA (reference sequence). This CDR3 contains 15 residues. CDR3 in DNA: TGCAGTGCTAGAACTAGCGGGACGAACACCGGGGAGCTGTCTTGG. Encoded protein: CSARTSGTNTGELSW.

This clonotype is medium-sized (0.01 to 0.1%) within its sample. The chain uses TRBV20-1 and TRBJ1-2; a possible D gene is TRBD1 (5 bases). Trimming took off 3 bases at V and 4 bases at J, with 15 bases between the two ends. This CDR3 has 14 amino acids. Germline loops: CDR1 DFQATT, CDR2 SNEGSKA (reference sequence). The CDR3 DNA sequence: TGCAGTGCTAGTTTCGGACAAAATAGCTATGGCTACACCTTC. This gives the protein CSASFGQNSYGYTF.

About this clonotype itself: The CDR3 does not end in the conserved phenylalanine or tryptophan, so this is likely a read error. The DNA is left out, because the CDR3 cannot be placed on it with certainty; the CDR3 is given as TCRdb lists it. The chain has TRBV10-1 and TRBJ2-2; whether TRBD2, the table's D call, matches the DNA was not checked. Germline assignment: CDR1 WNHNN and CDR2 SYGVQD (reference sequence). The CDR3 is 13 amino acids long, termini counted. Here the CDR3 reads CATLAPNTGELTP.

In this sample, this clonotype turned up many times. Germline is not matched at one junction end, which may reflect a read error. The chain links TRBV4-1 to TRBJ2-7, with 12 bases aligning to TRBD2. The CDR3 length is 15 residues. Germline CDR1 reads MGHRA; CDR2 reads YSYEKL. The CDR3 protein is CTSSHPGTSGYEQYF. CDR3 nucleotides: TGCACCAGCAGCCATCCCGGGACTAGCGGGTACGAGCAGTACTTC.

This clonotype is categorized as medium-sized. V and J are TRBV10-3 and TRBJ1-5, with 7 bases aligning to TRBD1. The length of the CDR3 is 12 residues. V lost 10 bases, J lost 7 bases, and 7 bases stayed unmatched. Looked up from germline, CDR1 is ENHRY and CDR2 is SYGVKD. CDR3 sequence (DNA): TGTGCCACTTCAACAGGGGCACAGCCCCAGCATTTT. This gives the protein CATSTGAQPQHF.

The chain is built from TRBV7-9 and TRBJ2-7, with 10 bases aligning to TRBD2. V lost 5 bases to trimming and J lost 3 bases; unmatched junction nucleotides: 16. The CDR3 is made up of 18 amino acids. Germline V lookup: CDR1 SEHNR, CDR2 FQNEAQ (reference sequence). The CDR3 reads CASSALPGPASGSYEQYF. The CDR3 bases are TGTGCCAGCAGCGCCCTTCCAGGGCCAGCTAGCGGGAGCTACGAGCAGTACTTC.

The chain is built from TRBV24-1 and TRBJ2-4; 9 positions match TRBD1. With 4 bases clipped from V and 4 bases from J, the junction kept 7 bases outside the gene matches. Germline V gene lookup returns CDR1 KGHDR and CDR2 SFDVKD. This CDR3 region has 16 residues. The CDR3 bases are TGTGCCACCAGTGACCTGACAGGGGGGGAAAAAAACATTCAGTACTTC. As protein: CATSDLTGGEKNIQYF.